This T cell receptor beta chain was retrieved from a study of T cells after yellow fever vaccination. Overall study: Researchers used SMART-Seq v4 Ultra Low Input to prepare fractions that had low cell numbers. Study results and caveats: Reappearance after the booster was observed for most primary-vaccination clones (roughly 97% CD4, about 85% CD8). The appearance of a small share of clonotypes in both CD4 and CD8 compartments was observed.

Synthesis of TCR cDNA relied on 5'RACE template switching, which attached a universal primer site and UMIs. TCRdb reprocessed the 5' RACE reads with MiXCR, giving one entry per CDR3 protein. The sample consists of 600,000 to 750,000 distinct CDR3 sequences, 9% to 15% of them appearing once. V dropped 5 bases and J dropped 8; count of bases not matched to a gene: 7. The CDR3 sequence is 14 residues long. CDR1 and CDR2 from the germline V gene are SEHNR and FQNEAQ (reference sequence). This clonotype came up a few times. The target antigen is unknown. This material consisted of PBMCs, taken on the day of the yellow fever booster vaccination. The receptor was derived from a man under 40 who received the YFV17D yellow fever vaccine. The V gene is TRBV7-9, the J gene TRBJ2-1; 9 positions agree with TRBD1. The DNA for the CDR3 is TGTGCCAGCAGCCCCGGGACAGGGTACGATGAGCAGTTCTTC. Translating gives CASSPGTGYDEQFF.